This T cell receptor beta chain was profiled in a study of blood T cell repertoires in COVID-19 (TCRdb year 2020). Broadly, across the study: The collaborator samples originated in the United States, Italy and Spain and spanned the acute and convalescent phases of COVID-19. The prospective study material was composed of cDNA or gDNA derived from T cells, B-cell-depleted T cells, or PBMCs. Subjects who had been exposed to COVID-19, were actively infected with it, or had recovered from it provided the deeply sampled blood TCRbeta repertoires that made up the dataset. The repertoires were made available in a free public database intended to serve as a resource for research on the immune response to SARS-CoV-2. Samples came from the ongoing ImmuneRACE study (first 160 participants) plus 1,254 subjects from 6 global collaborators. Sample metadata almost always included a de-identified subject ID, COVID-19 status, age in years and sex. HLA class I and class II types, where available, came from metadata supplied by the sample provider rather than from assay-based typing. The study at large found these results: How much clinical and demographic metadata was included differed by source and by participant, and the metadata was provided uncurated.

TCRbeta CDR3 regions were amplified from genomic DNA using the immunoSEQ Assay, a bias-controlled multiplex PCR. The original methods were these. Nucleated cell counts per sample were estimated from amplification of reference gene primers within the assay. To quantify the absolute abundance of each unique TCRbeta CDR3 rearrangement, sequence reads were collapsed and filtered. For each sample, productive Simpson clonality was calculated as the square root of Simpson's diversity index over productive rearrangements. TCRdb holds this immuneACCESS table with in-frame rearrangements only. Some clones are missing; in checked studies, unresolved V genes explain under half, and the rest has no known cause. Clone size and the V and J calls come from that table; the DNA yielded D and trimming. The sample table holds 250,000 to 300,000 clones, of which 88% were seen once. The top ten hold around 9.6% of the sample.

One collaborating source in Seattle enrolled patients during active infection and followed them longitudinally through the course of disease. Collaborating institutions collected whole blood in K2EDTA tubes following their own protocols. Collaborator samples were shipped for TCRbeta analysis as frozen whole blood, isolated PBMCs, or DNA extracted from either sample type. V is shortened by 0 bases, J by 1 base, and the region joining them spans 6 bases. CDR1 and CDR2, per the germline V gene, are SGHRS and YFSETQ. CDR3 length: 14 amino acids, cysteine to phenylalanine. Solely the CDR3 DNA is kept, with 42 bases framed from the first base. Details on this clone: Its specific antigen is unknown. Base-call qualities are not available, and no considerably larger clone is one nucleotide away.

The sample consisted of peripheral blood. The sequence came from a woman in her 70s with COVID-19, enrolled during active disease. The chain employs TRBV5-1 and TRBJ2-3; the D gene remains uncertain. The DNA reads TGCGCCAGCAGCTTGGCCCAGGGCACAGATACGCAGTATTTT. Translated, this is CASSLAQGTDTQYF.